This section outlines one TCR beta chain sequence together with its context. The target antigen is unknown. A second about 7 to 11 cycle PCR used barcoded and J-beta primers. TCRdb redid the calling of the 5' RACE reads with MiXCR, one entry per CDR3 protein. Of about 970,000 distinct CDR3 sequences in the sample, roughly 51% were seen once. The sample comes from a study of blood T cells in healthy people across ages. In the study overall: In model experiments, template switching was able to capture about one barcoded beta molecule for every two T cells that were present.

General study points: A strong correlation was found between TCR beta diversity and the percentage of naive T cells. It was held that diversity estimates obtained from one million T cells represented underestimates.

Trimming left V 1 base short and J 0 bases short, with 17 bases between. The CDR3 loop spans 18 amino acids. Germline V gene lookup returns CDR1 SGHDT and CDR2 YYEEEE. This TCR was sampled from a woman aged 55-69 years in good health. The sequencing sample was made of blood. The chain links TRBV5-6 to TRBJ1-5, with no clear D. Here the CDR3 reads CASSLKGSQAHSNQPQHF. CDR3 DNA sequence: TGTGCCAGCAGCTTGAAGGGCTCCCAAGCGCATAGCAATCAGCCCCAGCATTTT.